This T cell receptor (beta chain) came from a study of T cells in Graves' hyperthyroidism and ophthalmopathy. Researchers took RNA transcripts and amplified the TCR beta CDR3 regions from them. The TCR CDR3 was amplified in a first-round RT-PCR using the HTBI primer set. TCRdb recomputed calls from the multiplex PCR reads with MiXCR, one row per CDR3 protein. This sample has roughly 290,000 distinct CDR3 sequences, with about 17% found just once. The sample holds many counts of this clonotype. V shed 5 bases and J 13 bases; nucleotides not matched to a gene: 13. Germline CDR1 MNHEY, CDR2 SMNVEV (reference sequence). This CDR3 is 15 amino acids long.

This receptor was identified in a woman in her sixties with Graves' ophthalmopathy. The V gene is TRBV27, the J gene TRBJ2-1; 11 nucleotides match TRBD2. The sample consisted of blood. Here the CDR3 DNA reads TGTGCCAGCAGTCCGCCGGGACTAGCGGACAGGCATCAGTTCTTC. Amino acids: CASSPPGLADRHQFF.